This note documents a single TCR beta chain sequence. V lost 5 bases, J lost 4 bases, and 12 bases lay in between. The length of the CDR3 is 14 residues. Germline lookup yields CDR1 LGHDT and CDR2 YNNKEL (reference sequence). In the study's own analysis: Estimation of nucleated cell counts relied on the amplification of reference gene primers. Using immunoSEQ multiplex PCR, the repertoire was profiled, and TCRdb retains in-frame clones only, with some absent. Clone size and V and J calls were adopted from that table, with D and trimming inferred from the DNA. The sample has 150,000 to 200,000 clones; approximately 80% are singletons. The source of the sample is a study of blood T cell repertoires in COVID-19. On the study more broadly: Acute and convalescent COVID-19 specimens originated in the United States, Italy and Spain. From T cells, B-cell-depleted T cells, or PBMCs came the material, which was cDNA or gDNA.

The TCR sequence derives from a human donor in a cohort sampled during active COVID-19. The chain uses TRBV3-1 (or the pseudogene TRBV3-2) and TRBJ2-1; possible D gene TRBD2, 5 bases. Material: peripheral blood. The CDR3 protein is CASSFPGLYNEQFF. The DNA for the CDR3 is TGTGCCAGCAGCTTTCCCGGACTTTACAATGAGCAGTTCTTC.